This T cell receptor (beta chain) derives from a study of T-cell reconstitution after alpha-beta-depleted transplantation in children. Unique molecular identifiers tagged the TCRbeta library. TCRdb passed the PCR reads through MiXCR, listing each CDR3 protein once. The table shows approximately 250,000 distinct CDR3 sequences, with 9.7% occurring only once. At least ten counts were recorded for this clonotype. Germline CDR1 reads DFQATT; CDR2 reads SNEGSKA (reference sequence). V was clipped by 3 bases and J by 6 bases; unmatched bases: 6. The CDR3 runs to 13 residues. The sequence came from a human donor who donated a stem cell graft to a child with SCID. The rearrangement joins TRBV20-1 to TRBJ2-7; 9 positions match TRBD1. This sample comprised PBMCs from the stem cell graft donor, obtained from the stem cell graft. Here the CDR3 DNA reads TGCAGTGCTAGCCTTCCGGGACAGGGCGAGCAGTACTTC. It specifies CSASLPGQGEQYF.